This TCR beta chain was captured by sequencing in a study of CD8 T cells in Susac syndrome. Notes on the study in general: A relatively small number of individuals underwent TCR sequencing and HLA analysis.

About this clonotype itself: What it binds is not known.

The authors sequenced TCR beta from blood CD8+ and CD4+ T cells. Reverse transcription of about 0.45 to 1 ug RNA was performed with random hexamers. Amplification of TCR beta CDR3 used immunoSEQ multiplex PCR across 54 Vbeta and 13 Jbeta. TCRdb itself ran the immunoSEQ multiplex PCR reads through MiXCR, one entry per CDR3 protein. Here the sample spans 250,000 to 300,000 distinct CDR3 sequences, 70% to 90% being singletons. The sample taken for sequencing was CD8+ T cells from PBMCs. This clonotype was sampled from a human donor with multiple sclerosis.

The CDR3 sequence: CASSSLVAFYGYTF. The CDR3 nucleotides read TGTGCCAGCAGTTCCCTGGTCGCCTTTTATGGCTACACCTTC. The J gene is TRBJ1-2, the V gene TRBV6-5; no firm D call. The CDR3 has 14 residues. Germline-derived CDR1 and CDR2 are MNHEY and SVGAGI. V lost 4 bases, J lost 5 bases, and 14 bases lay in between.